In this sample, the clone carrying this TCR beta chain turned up many times. Its antigen is unidentified. Germline assignment: CDR1 SGHRS and CDR2 YFSETQ. Trimming stripped 0 bases from V and 7 bases from J, with 11 bases between. This CDR3 is 15 amino acids long. TCRdb re-analysed the 5' RACE reads in MiXCR, keeping a single row per CDR3 protein. In the table there are about 220,000 distinct CDR3 sequences, 7.5% of which are singletons. The record originates from a study of identical twins. Study-wide results and limits: Insertions ran lower in abundant cord blood beta clonotypes, though not in memory repertoires. The study found excess low generation probability among twin-shared out-of-frame alpha sequences.

With no exceptions, donors were healthy Caucasians. This sample was shared with a second study, whose subject was yellow fever vaccine responses in identical twins.

The chain links TRBV5-1 to TRBJ1-6; tentative D call: TRBD1 (5 bases). The source is a woman under 30 in good health. Sequencing input: memory (CD45RO+) T cells sorted from blood. The DNA of the CDR3 is TGCGCCAGCAGCTTGGCCGGAGGGGAAAATTCACCCCTCCACTTT. It specifies CASSLAGGENSPLHF.